Below are 4 T cell receptor beta chains sequenced from a single sample in a study of OX40 agonist ivuxolimab in advanced cancers. Profiled with immunoSEQ multiplex PCR; TCRdb holds only in-frame clones, not every one. In the table there are roughly 60,000 clones, around 92% of which are singletons. Here the sequenced sample was CD4+ or CD8+ T cells sorted from blood, taken in a trial of the OX40 agonist ivuxolimab. These receptor sequences come from an adult with an advanced solid tumor such as melanoma, head and neck, liver or kidney cancer.

The V and J genes are TRBV13 and TRBJ2-2; 13 bases match TRBD2. The length of the CDR3 is 16 residues. CDR1 PRHDT and CDR2 FYEKMQ come from the germline V gene (reference sequence). Trimming took 4 bases from V and 4 from J; bases not matched to a gene: 3. CDR3 coding DNA: TGTGCCAGCAGCTGGGGGACTAGCGGGACCACCGGGGAGCTGTTTTTT. Residues: CASSWGTSGTTGELFF.

The chain carries TRBV2 and TRBJ2-7; D is perhaps TRBD2 (5 bases). Per germline, CDR1 SNHLY and CDR2 FYNNEI. The V end was cut by 10 bases, the J end by 0 bases, with 10 bases between. The CDR3 is 12 residues long. DNA for the CDR3: TGTGCCATCCTCGGGGACTCCTACGAGCAGTACTTC. It codes for CAILGDSYEQYF.

A word on this clone: A read error may produce the germline difference seen at one junction end. The chain links TRBV5-1 to TRBJ1-5; TRBD1 matches 8 bases. The germline V gene has CDR1 SGHRS and CDR2 YFSETQ. This CDR3 region has 16 residues. As DNA, the CDR3 is TGTGCCAGCAGCGCATTGACAGGGGAGGGGAATCAGCCCCAGCATTTT. Translated, it gives CASSALTGEGNQPQHF.

This sequence joins TRBV4-2 and TRBJ1-1; D is undetermined. The CDR3 contains 16 residues. V was cut by 1 base and J by 5 bases, with 17 bases left in between. Germline CDR1 and CDR2: LGHNA and YNFKEQ. The CDR3 loop reads CASSQGRWITGTEAFF. The DNA for the CDR3 is TGTGCCAGCAGCCAAGGTCGATGGATCACGGGGACTGAAGCTTTCTTT.